The rows below give T cell receptor beta chains drawn from one sample of a study of shared clonotypes between healthy human individuals. Profiled with immunoSEQ multiplex PCR; TCRdb holds only in-frame clones, not every one. The table lists about 1 million clones, roughly 80% of them singletons. What was sequenced was memory CD4+ T cells sorted from blood. These receptors all come from a man aged 18 to 35 in good health. CDR3s include the opening cysteine and the closing phenylalanine or tryptophan. The order of the fields is V gene, D gene, J gene, clone size, CDR3 protein, CDR3 DNA. D genes are given only for firm matches. Clone size is not always given. Where it is, it says once, few, many or a class for expanded clones.

TRBV5-6,.,TRBJ1-3,.,CASSLLQSGNTIYF,TGTGCCAGCAGCCTCCTACAGTCTGGAAACACCATATATTTT
TRBV12-5,.,TRBJ2-7,.,CVLGSVRRYEQYF,TGTGTCCTGGGGAGCGTCCGAAGGTACGAGCAGTACTTC
TRBV6-5,.,TRBJ1-5,.,CASSYSGQGGQPQHF,TGTGCCAGCAGTTACTCAGGGCAGGGAGGTCAGCCCCAGCATTTT
TRBV30,TRBD2,TRBJ2-1,.,CAWSGGTSVRYNEQFF,TGTGCCTGGAGTGGAGGGACTAGCGTCAGGTACAATGAGCAGTTCTTC
TRBV30,.,TRBJ2-5,.,CAWGGGGETQYF,TGTGCTTGGGGGGGCGGCGGAGAGACCCAGTACTTC
TRBV12-5,TRBD1,TRBJ2-3,.,CASGRDRASDTQYF,TGTGCTAGTGGCCGGGACAGGGCATCAGATACGCAGTATTTT
TRBV4-1,.,TRBJ1-1,.,CASSQVNRVMNTEAFF,TGCGCCAGCAGCCAAGTTAACAGGGTAATGAACACTGAAGCTTTCTTT
TRBV19,.,TRBJ2-2,few,CASKGKNTGELFF,TGTGCCAGTAAGGGCAAAAACACCGGGGAGCTGTTTTTT
TRBV7-2,.,TRBJ2-5,.,CASSPQSAQYF,TGTGCCAGCAGCCCACAGTCAGCCCAGTACTTC
TRBV5-1,.,TRBJ1-3,.,CASSRTGPSSGNTIYF,TGCGCCAGCAGCCGCACAGGGCCTAGCTCTGGAAACACCATATATTTT
TRBV10-1,.,TRBJ1-1,.,CASSESGTHEAFF,TGCGCCAGCAGTGAGTCCGGGACACATGAAGCTTTCTTT
TRBV14,.,TRBJ2-3,.,CASSQGAGGTDTQYF,TGTGCCAGCAGCCAAGGAGCTGGGGGCACAGATACGCAGTATTTT
TRBV30,.,TRBJ1-1,.,CAWSVGRRTEAFF,TGTGCCTGGAGTGTAGGCCGACGGACTGAAGCTTTCTTT
TRBV10-2,.,TRBJ2-7,.,CASSELRGGYEQYF,TGCGCCAGCAGTGAGTTGCGGGGAGGATACGAGCAGTACTTC
TRBV7-9,.,TRBJ2-7,.,CASSLAPYEQYF,TGTGCCAGCAGCTTGGCGCCTTACGAGCAGTACTTC
TRBV7-2,.,TRBJ1-1,.,CASSLRDIRLNTEAFF,TGTGCCAGCAGCTTAAGGGACATCCGACTGAACACTGAAGCTTTCTTT
TRBV4-1,.,TRBJ2-7,.,CASSRSLTGTFYEQYF,TGCGCCAGCAGCCGAAGTTTGACAGGTACCTTTTACGAGCAGTACTTC
TRBV27,.,TRBJ1-5,many,CASSLGGPGNQPQHF,TGTGCCAGCAGTCTGGGAGGGCCGGGGAATCAGCCCCAGCATTTT
TRBV11-2,.,TRBJ1-6,few,CASSLGQGNSPLHF,TGTGCCAGCAGCTTAGGGCAGGGGAATTCACCCCTCCACTTT
TRBV4-3,TRBD1,TRBJ1-6,.,CASSPSTGDYNSPLHF,TGCGCCAGCAGCCCCTCGACAGGGGACTATAATTCACCCCTCCACTTT
TRBV6-1,.,TRBJ2-3,.,CASSVRVTDTQYF,TGTGCCAGCAGTGTGCGGGTTACAGATACGCAGTATTTT
TRBV25-1,TRBD1,TRBJ1-1,.,CASSAGGMNTEAFF,TGTGCCAGCAGTGCAGGGGGGATGAACACTGAAGCTTTCTTT
TRBV29-1,TRBD2,TRBJ2-6,.,CSVGDLAGGLGANVLTF,TGCAGCGTTGGGGACCTAGCGGGAGGGCTTGGGGCCAACGTCCTGACTTTC
TRBV29-1,.,TRBJ2-5,.,CSVDGHAQETQYF,TGCAGCGTTGACGGGCATGCCCAAGAGACCCAGTACTTC
TRBV14,.,TRBJ1-5,.,CASSQDPGKDQPQHF,TGTGCCAGCAGCCAAGATCCTGGGAAGGATCAGCCCCAGCATTTT
TRBV7-9,.,TRBJ1-1,.,CASSSPGITAEAFF,TGTGCCAGCAGCTCCCCCGGGATTACCGCTGAAGCTTTCTTT
TRBV9,.,TRBJ2-3,.,CASSVLGAAGDTQYF,TGTGCCAGCAGCGTTCTTGGCGCAGCTGGAGATACGCAGTATTTT
TRBV28,TRBD1,TRBJ1-1,once,CASSFPGQGAFF,TGTGCCAGCAGTTTCCCCGGACAGGGAGCTTTCTTT
TRBV1,.,TRBJ2-2,.,CTSSHRDRGDNTGELFF,TGCACCAGCAGCCATCGGGACAGGGGCGATAACACCGGGGAGCTGTTTTTT
TRBV29-1,.,TRBJ2-1,.,CSVHGGGPGDNEQFF,TGCAGCGTACACGGAGGGGGTCCAGGGGACAATGAGCAGTTCTTC
TRBV7-9,.,TRBJ1-1,.,CASSLLGSDTEAFF,TGTGCCAGCAGCTTACTGGGAAGTGACACTGAAGCTTTCTTT
TRBV18,TRBD1,TRBJ2-2,.,CASSPPPTGDTGELFF,TGTGCCAGCTCACCACCACCGACAGGGGACACCGGGGAGCTGTTTTTT
TRBV19,.,TRBJ1-1,.,CASSPRGGMNTEAFF,TGTGCCAGTAGTCCCCGGGGAGGGATGAACACTGAAGCTTTCTTT
TRBV7-2,.,TRBJ1-5,.,CASSLTNQPQHF,TGTGCCAGCAGCTTGACCAATCAGCCCCAGCATTTT
TRBV20-1,TRBD1,TRBJ1-2,.,CSAGTGVGYTF,TGCAGTGCTGGGACAGGTGTTGGCTACACCTTC
TRBV19,.,TRBJ1-5,.,CASSRDSFNQPQHF,TGTGCCAGTAGCAGAGACAGCTTCAATCAGCCCCAGCATTTT
TRBV29-1,TRBD2,TRBJ2-3,.,CSVEVGGNTQYF,TGCAGCGTTGAGGTGGGAGGGAATACGCAGTATTTT
TRBV12-5,.,TRBJ2-4,once,CASAAGGTDIQYF,TGTGCTAGTGCCGCCGGGGGCACGGACATTCAGTACTTC
TRBV5-1,.,TRBJ2-7,.,CASSLLRGSYEQYF,TGCGCCAGCAGCTTGTTGAGGGGTTCCTACGAGCAGTACTTC
TRBV10-3,TRBD1,TRBJ1-4,.,CAISESVVRTGNEKLFF,TGTGCCATCAGTGAGTCGGTAGTCAGGACAGGAAATGAAAAACTGTTTTTT
TRBV30,.,TRBJ2-1,.,CAWTRTVTYNEQFF,TGTGCCTGGACCAGGACGGTTACCTACAATGAGCAGTTCTTC
TRBV2,.,TRBJ1-1,few,CASTEDTARFSF,TGTGCCAGCACCGAAGACACTGCCCGATTTTCCTTT
TRBV7-6,TRBD2,TRBJ2-7,.,CASSPEPGTRYRDEQYF,TGTGCCAGCAGCCCCGAACCCGGGACTAGATATAGGGACGAGCAGTACTTC
TRBV28,.,TRBJ1-1,.,CASISGGPRASTEAFF,TGTGCCAGCATTAGTGGGGGCCCTCGGGCCAGCACTGAAGCTTTCTTT
TRBV6-1,.,TRBJ2-3,.,CASREPRAAGVTDTQYF,TGTGCCAGCAGAGAACCCCGGGCAGCGGGCGTCACAGATACGCAGTATTTT
TRBV29-1,.,TRBJ1-6,.,CSVLKEVGSPLHF,TGCAGCGTTCTAAAGGAGGTAGGGTCACCCCTCCACTTT
TRBV5-1,TRBD1,TRBJ1-1,.,CASSRGQENTEAFF,TGCGCCAGCAGCCGGGGACAGGAGAACACTGAAGCTTTCTTT
TRBV4-2,.,TRBJ1-6,.,CASSHDRGPSNSPLHF,TGTGCCAGCAGCCACGATCGGGGACCTTCAAATTCACCCCTCCACTTT
TRBV27,.,TRBJ1-6,few,CASSSGGGSNSPLHF,TGTGCCAGCAGCTCAGGCGGGGGGAGTAATTCACCCCTCCACTTT
TRBV9,.,TRBJ2-2,.,CASSGTNTGELFF,TGTGCCAGCAGCGGGACTAATACCGGGGAGCTGTTTTTT
TRBV12-1,.,TRBJ2-3,once,CASSFAAGAQYF,.
TRBV27,.,TRBJ2-4,.,CASRTYNIQYF,TGTGCCAGCCGGACCTATAACATTCAGTACTTC